This T cell receptor (beta chain) came from a study of metastatic and nonmetastatic thyroid tumors. Patients underwent thyroid surgery, and none had received any treatment before it. TCRdb re-called clones via MiXCR from the PCR reads. Of roughly 40,000 clones listed, less than 25% were seen once; the top ten hold 14%. Trimming pared 5 bases from V and 1 base from J, leaving 12 bases between. The germline CDR1 and CDR2 sequences are SGHAT and FQNNGV. The CDR3 has 15 residues. The specimen was tumor tissue. This receptor was identified in a female donor with papillary thyroid cancer or a benign thyroid nodule (not recorded which). Some clones in this sample may be carry-over from other donors' samples. The V call is TRBV11-2, the J call TRBJ2-1; the D gene is possibly TRBD2 (7 bases). DNA of the CDR3: TGTGCCAGCAGCAAGGAGGGGGGGTCCTACAATGAGCAGTTCTTC. Amino acids: CASSKEGGSYNEQFF.